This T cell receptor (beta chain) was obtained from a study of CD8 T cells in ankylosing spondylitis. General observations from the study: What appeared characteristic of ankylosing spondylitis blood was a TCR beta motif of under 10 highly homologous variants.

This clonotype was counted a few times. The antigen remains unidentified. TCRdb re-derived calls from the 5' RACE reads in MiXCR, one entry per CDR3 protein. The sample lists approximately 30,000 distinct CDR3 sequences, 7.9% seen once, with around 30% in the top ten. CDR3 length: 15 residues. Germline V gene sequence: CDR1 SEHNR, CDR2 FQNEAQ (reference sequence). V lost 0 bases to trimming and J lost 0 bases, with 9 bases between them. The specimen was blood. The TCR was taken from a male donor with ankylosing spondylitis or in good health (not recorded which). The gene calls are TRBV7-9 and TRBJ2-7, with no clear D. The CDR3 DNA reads TGTGCCAGCAGCTTAGCGGCTACGGTCTCCTACGAGCAGTACTTC. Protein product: CASSLAATVSYEQYF.